This T cell receptor (beta chain) was sequenced for a study of cytomegalovirus exposure and HLA in healthy donors. The CDR3 totals 12 residues. V shed 5 bases and J 4 bases; nucleotides not matched to a gene: 3. The germline V gene encodes CDR1 GTSNPN and CDR2 SVGIG (reference sequence). The PCR used 60 Vbeta and 13 Jbeta primers. The method was immunoSEQ multiplex PCR; TCRdb's version includes in-frame clones alone and lacks a portion of them. The data contain fewer than 150,000 clones, around 85% of them singletons. This TCR was recovered from a middle-aged man in good health and CMV-seropositive. This chain connects TRBV30 to TRBJ2-3; 7 bases fit TRBD2. The sequenced sample consisted of PBMCs. The CDR3 loop is CAWGGGADTQYF. In DNA form, the CDR3 reads TGTGCCTGGGGTGGGGGGGCAGATACGCAGTATTTT.